This T cell receptor beta chain emerged from a study of cytomegalovirus exposure and HLA in healthy donors. Study background: Out of 170 million or so T cells, an earlier analysis found fewer than 140 million unique TCR beta sequences in total.

Primers: 60 Vbeta forward and 13 Jbeta reverse. Sequencing was performed with immunoSEQ multiplex PCR; in TCRdb, only in-frame clones are kept and a portion is missing. The sample includes around 180,000 clones, roughly four fifths seen only once; the top ten take 4.8%. This CDR3 contains 15 residues. The germline CDR1 and CDR2 sequences are SGDLS and YYNGEE. V dropped 4 bases and J dropped 1; count of bases not matched to a gene: 5. The receptor was derived from a girl aged 5 to 17 in good health and CMV-seropositive. Sequenced: PBMCs. This chain joins TRBV9 and TRBJ2-7; 10 bases map to TRBD2. CDR3: CASSKAGGPSYEQYF. CDR3 DNA sequence: TGTGCCAGCAGCAAAGCGGGGGGGCCTTCCTACGAGCAGTACTTC.